What follows is one T cell receptor beta chain and its context. No antigen is known for it. Naivety in CD8+ T cells corresponded to a CD45RO-CCR7+CD27+CD95- phenotype. These data belong to a study of CXCR3-negative and CXCR3-positive naive CD8 T cells. Overall study results and limits: For CXCR3-positive naive cells, TRB CDR3s were more hydrophobic than those of CXCR3-negative naive cells. It was found that naive subsets had comparable surface CD5, and TCR strength was inferred from TRB CDR3 properties. Naive cells, whether CXCR3-negative or CXCR3-positive, had similar TRBV-TRBJ usage, while memory cells differed. Diversity was high in both naive subsets and much lower in memory cells.

UMI-labeled 5' RACE yielded the TRB cDNA libraries. Following a re-call of the 5' RACE reads, TCRdb has one entry per CDR3 protein and lacks DNA. Recorded for this sample: 65,000 to 90,000 distinct CDR3 sequences. This CDR3 spans 13 amino acids. CDR1 SGHVS and CDR2 FQNEAQ come from the germline V gene. This clonotype was sampled from a human donor in good health. Some clones in this sample may be carry-over from other donors' samples. Sequencing was carried out using naive CXCR3+ CD8+ T cells from blood. The subset was: CD45RO-CCR7+CD27+CD95- naive CD8+ T cells expressing CXCR3 (TNR3+). V usage is TRBV7-8 and J usage is TRBJ2-3; no DNA is available, so the TRBD1 call from TCRdb remains unchecked. The CDR3 protein is CASSLGRGDTQYF.